This passage covers 29 T cell receptor beta chains from one sample sequenced in a study of blood T cell repertoires in COVID-19. Generated by immunoSEQ multiplex PCR, the TCRdb table keeps only in-frame clones and is missing some. Of 35,000 to 45,000 clones in the sample, 70% to 90% were seen once. Sequences were obtained from peripheral blood. These TCRs come from a human donor in a cohort sampled during active COVID-19.

This chain connects TRBV2 to TRBJ1-2, with D uncertain. CDR1 is SNHLY, CDR2 FYNNEI, per germline. Trimming left V 2 bases short and J 2 bases short, with 9 bases between. This CDR3 spans 14 amino acids. The CDR3 loop is CASSEHSGNYGYTF. In DNA form, the CDR3 reads TGTGCCAGCAGTGAACATTCCGGGAACTATGGCTACACCTTC.

This rearrangement joins TRBV11-3 to TRBJ1-5; 7 positions match TRBD1. CDR1 is SGHNT and CDR2 is YENEEA in the germline V gene. The CDR3 spans 16 residues. After removal of 3 bases from V and 3 bases from J, the junction contained 8 bases not matched to a gene. The CDR3 reads CASSFRPGGTNQPQHF. The CDR3 DNA reads as TGTGCCAGCAGCTTTCGGCCAGGGGGGACCAATCAGCCCCAGCATTTT.

The CDR3: CASSLAGGVSYNEQFF. Here the CDR3 DNA reads TGTGCCAGCAGCTTAGCGGGGGGGGTCTCCTACAATGAGCAGTTCTTC. The rearrangement links TRBV7-6 to TRBJ2-1, with TRBD2 matching over 7 bases. This CDR3 is built from 16 residues. The germline V gene has CDR1 SGHVS and CDR2 FNYEAQ. V trimming: 0 bases; J trimming: 0 bases; junction bases outside the gene matches: 2. Filled out from reference TRBV7-6 and TRBJ2-1, the complete variable domain reads GAGVSQSPRYKVTKRGQDVALRCDPISGHVSLYWYRQALGQGPEFLTYFNYEAQQDKSGLPNDRFSAERPEGSISTLTIQRTEQRDSAMYRCASSLAGGVSYNEQFFGPGTRLTVL.

V and J are TRBV6-7 and TRBJ1-1; D is perhaps TRBD1 (5 bases). TRBV6-7 is recorded as an ORF, its role being uncertain. The CDR3 covers 10 residues. Trimming cost V 7 bases and J 11 bases, with 11 bases left between them. The CDR3 DNA sequence: TGTGCCAGCATTAGGGGTGTGGCTTTCTTT. This codes for CASIRGVAFF.

The chain joins TRBV2 to TRBJ1-2; no clear D gene. V was pared by 3 bases and J by 2 bases, with 7 bases between. This CDR3 is 13 amino acids long. The germline V gene has CDR1 SNHLY and CDR2 FYNNEI. The CDR3 nucleotides read TGTGCCAGCAGTGATTCTGTAAACTATGGCTACACCTTC. Protein: CASSDSVNYGYTF.

For the CDR3, the DNA is TGCGCCAGCAGCTTTCCCCTGACCGGGACTAGCGGGGGGGCCCAAGAGACCCAGTACTTC. Its protein product is CASSFPLTGTSGGAQETQYF. V gene TRBV5-1 combines with J gene TRBJ2-5; TRBD2 matches at 16 bases. CDR3 length equals 20 residues. The germline V gene encodes CDR1 SGHRS and CDR2 YFSETQ. Trimming at V came to 2 bases and at J to 1 base, leaving 11 bases not matched to a gene.

The chain links TRBV6-5 to TRBJ1-4, with 8 bases fitting TRBD1. CDR3 length: 15 residues. The germline V gene encodes CDR1 MNHEY and CDR2 SVGAGI. V lost 6 bases, J lost 3 bases, and 6 bases stayed unmatched. The CDR3: CASRDRGAPNEKLFF. The CDR3 DNA sequence: TGTGCCAGCAGAGACAGGGGCGCCCCTAATGAAAAACTGTTTTTT.

This clone was seen a handful of times. The chain has TRBV28 and TRBJ1-2; possibly TRBD1 for D (6 bases). The CDR3 contains 16 residues. V dropped 6 bases and J dropped 4 bases, with 21 bases sitting between them. Germline V gene lookup returns CDR1 MDHEN and CDR2 SYDVKM. The CDR3 DNA sequence: TGTGCCAGCAGGACCCCCGGGGAGGGGGAATCCTATGGCTACACCTTC. Protein sequence: CASRTPGEGESYGYTF.

The V gene is TRBV3-1 (or the pseudogene TRBV3-2), the J gene TRBJ1-4, with D perhaps matching TRBD1 (6 bases). The germline gives CDR1 LGHDT, CDR2 YNNKEL (reference sequence). The CDR3 length is 15 residues. Trimming left V 4 bases short and J 8 bases short, with 17 bases between. The CDR3 region is CASSRSGGQSEKLFF. As DNA, the CDR3 is TGTGCCAGCAGCCGCTCAGGCGGACAGTCGGAAAAACTGTTTTTT.

The V gene is TRBV19, the J gene TRBJ2-3, with D possibly being TRBD1 (5 bases). V lost 5 bases and J lost 2, with 14 bases in between. The CDR3 extends over 15 amino acids. Germline V lookup: CDR1 LNHDA, CDR2 SQIVND (reference sequence). The CDR3 nucleotides are TGTGCCAGTAGTCCGCTCCAGGGTAACACAGATACGCAGTATTTT. Its translation: CASSPLQGNTDTQYF.

This clone has just one count. This chain links TRBV27 with TRBJ1-6; maybe TRBD1 (5 bases). V lost 8 bases and J 12 bases, leaving 11 bases between the germline ends. CDR3 length: 11 amino acids. In germline, CDR1 is MNHEY, CDR2 SMNVEV (reference sequence). Here the CDR3 reads CASGEGRPLHF. The DNA of the CDR3 is TGTGCCAGCGGGGAGGGGCGACCCCTCCACTTT.

The rearrangement uses TRBV4-3 and TRBJ1-5, with 7 nucleotides matching TRBD1. The CDR3 runs to 14 residues. Germline loops: CDR1 LGHNA, CDR2 YSLEER. V lost 6 bases, J lost 7 bases, and 9 bases stayed unmatched. The CDR3 here is CASSPDRERQPQHF. The CDR3 DNA follows: TGCGCCAGCAGTCCCGACAGGGAAAGGCAGCCCCAGCATTTT.

The V and J genes are TRBV6-5 and TRBJ1-1; 10 positions match TRBD1. This CDR3 spans 14 amino acids. Germline V gene lookup returns CDR1 MNHEY and CDR2 SVGAGI. Unmatched junction bases numbered 7, after V lost 7 bases and J lost 5 bases. The CDR3 region is CASTPRTGGTEAFF. The CDR3 DNA reads as TGTGCCAGCACCCCAAGGACAGGGGGTACTGAAGCTTTCTTT.

The chain combines TRBV1 with TRBJ2-5; the DNA was not compared with TRBD2, the D call given in the table. TRBV1 is a pseudogene segment. This CDR3 comprises 19 residues. CDR3 nucleotides: TGCACCAGCAGCCAACCGAGAACCTCTAGGACTAGCGGGGGAGAGACCCAGTACTTC. Amino acid sequence: CTSSQPRTSRTSGGETQYF.

The V call is TRBV6-2 or TRBV6-3, the J call TRBJ1-1; 11 bases match TRBD1. CDR3 length: 16 residues. V lost 2 bases to trimming and J lost 4 bases; unmatched junction nucleotides: 6. CDR1 and CDR2 from the germline V gene are MNHEY and SVGEGT. CDR3 sequence (DNA): TGTGCCAGCAGTTACGCAAGGGGACAGGGGGGCACTGAAGCTTTCTTT. Translation: CASSYARGQGGTEAFF.

V and J are TRBV15 and TRBJ2-6; TRBD1 is a possible D gene (5 bases). The germline gives CDR1 LNHNV, CDR2 YYDKDF (reference sequence). V was pared by 0 bases and J by 1 base, with 7 bases between. This CDR3 is 16 amino acids long. DNA for the CDR3: TGTGCCACCAGCAGAGAAAGGGGATCTGGGGCCAACGTCCTGACTTTC. As protein: CATSRERGSGANVLTF.

This chain links TRBV3-1 (or the pseudogene TRBV3-2) with TRBJ1-2; D not certain. Germline V CDR1 and CDR2: LGHDT, YNNKEL (reference sequence). Trimming pared 0 bases from V and 6 bases from J, leaving 8 bases between. The CDR3 extends over 13 amino acids. CDR3 coding DNA: TGTGCCAGCAGCCAAGATTGGGAGAATGGCTACACCTTC. This translates into CASSQDWENGYTF.

The sample holds a few counts of this clone. The CDR3 region is CASRSREGTNTEAFF. CDR3 nucleotides: TGTGCCAGCAGATCCAGGGAGGGTACGAACACTGAAGCTTTCTTT. The chain links TRBV2 to TRBJ1-1, with D possibly TRBD1 on 5 matching bases. This CDR3 has 15 residues. V shed 6 bases and J shed 1 base, with 15 bases lying between them. Germline lookup yields CDR1 SNHLY and CDR2 FYNNEI.

The chain has TRBV7-2 and TRBJ2-5, with D perhaps TRBD2 (5 bases). Trimming removed 3 bases at V and 1 base at J, with 15 bases between. The CDR3 has 16 amino acids. In germline, CDR1 is SGHTA, CDR2 FQGNSA. The CDR3 DNA is TGTGCCAGCAGCTTTCCCCTTCTAGCTTCCCAAGAGACCCAGTACTTC. Protein: CASSFPLLASQETQYF.

The CDR3 nucleotides are TGTGCCACCAGCCTTCTAGCGGGAGCTTACAATGAGCAGTTCTTC. It translates to CATSLLAGAYNEQFF. V and J are TRBV15 and TRBJ2-1; TRBD2 aligns across 10 bases. The CDR3 has 15 amino acids. J was trimmed by 4 bases and V by 5 bases; bases with no gene match: 5. CDR1 and CDR2 from the germline V gene are LNHNV and YYDKDF (reference sequence).

This chain uses TRBV28 with TRBJ2-3, with TRBD2 matching over 8 bases. With 2 bases clipped from V and 3 bases from J, the junction kept 7 bases outside the gene matches. The CDR3 runs to 16 residues. CDR1 MDHEN and CDR2 SYDVKM come from the germline V gene. CDR3 sequence reads: CASSLAGGGWTDTQYF. The CDR3 DNA reads as TGTGCCAGCAGTTTAGCGGGGGGAGGATGGACAGATACGCAGTATTTT.

The CDR3 spells CASQKQGGDTEAFF. CDR3 nucleotide sequence: TGTGCCAGCCAAAAACAGGGGGGGGACACTGAAGCTTTCTTT. This chain connects TRBV2 to TRBJ1-1; 8 nucleotides match TRBD1. This CDR3 spans 14 amino acids. The germline V gene encodes CDR1 SNHLY and CDR2 FYNNEI. V trimming: 8 bases; J trimming: 3 bases; junction bases outside the gene matches: 8.

The chain links TRBV4-1 to TRBJ1-2; 7 nucleotides line up with TRBD1. Germline V CDR1 and CDR2: MGHRA, YSYEKL. J was trimmed by 2 bases and V by 5 bases; bases with no gene match: 11. The CDR3 contains 16 residues. CDR3 sequence: CASSSNRRDRNYGYTF. The CDR3 DNA is TGCGCCAGCAGCTCCAACCGACGGGACAGAAACTATGGCTACACCTTC.

J is TRBJ1-4 and V is TRBV12-1; the D call TRBD1 from the table was never checked on the DNA. TRBV12-1 is described as a pseudogene. The CDR3 has 18 amino acids. CDR3 sequence (DNA): TGTGCCAGCAGCCCCGAACCGTCTACAGGAGTGTTTAGGGAAAAACTGTTTTTT. Its translation: CASSPEPSTGVFREKLFF.

The chain uses TRBV2 and TRBJ1-3; D gene ambiguous. The V end was cut by 3 bases, the J end by 0 bases, with 12 bases between. The CDR3 covers 16 residues. Germline-derived CDR1 and CDR2 are SNHLY and FYNNEI. CDR3: CASSEFYRSSGNTIYF. The CDR3 region has the DNA TGTGCCAGCAGTGAGTTTTACAGAAGCTCTGGAAACACCATATATTTT.

The genes are TRBV10-2 and TRBJ1-5; 7 bases line up with TRBD1. This CDR3 is 15 amino acids long. The V and J ends lost 7 bases and 2 bases, in that order; junction bases with no gene match: 8. Per the germline V gene, CDR1 is WSHSY and CDR2 is SAAADI. The CDR3 nucleotides are TGCGCCAGCAACAGGGGTGGAGGGGGCAATCAGCCCCAGCATTTT. Its protein product is CASNRGGGGNQPQHF.

The chain joins TRBV2 to TRBJ2-2; D ambiguous. CDR1 is SNHLY and CDR2 is FYNNEI in the germline V gene. This CDR3 spans 14 amino acids. The V end lost 7 bases, the J end lost 1 base, and 10 bases lay between the germline ends. CDR3 sequence reads: CASKPTVNTGELFF. The CDR3 DNA follows: TGTGCCAGCAAACCAACAGTGAACACCGGGGAGCTGTTTTTT.

This clone is a singleton in its sample. V is TRBV27 and J is TRBJ2-1, with TRBD2 matching over 11 bases. In germline, CDR1 is MNHEY, CDR2 SMNVEV (reference sequence). Trimming at V came to 4 bases and at J to 9 bases, leaving 8 bases not matched to a gene. The length of the CDR3 is 15 residues. The DNA of the CDR3 is TGTGCCAGCAGTTCATCTAGCGGGGGGAGGTTTGAGCAGTTCTTC. Amino acid sequence: CASSSSSGGRFEQFF.

The chain carries TRBV5-6 and TRBJ2-7; D unclear. CDR3 length: 11 residues. V gave up 3 bases and J gave up 3 bases, with 4 bases separating them. CDR1 SGHDT and CDR2 YYEEEE come from the germline V gene. CDR3 residues: CASSSYYEQYF. In DNA, the CDR3 is TGTGCCAGCAGCTCTTACTACGAGCAGTACTTC.